These 10 T cell receptor beta chains originate from one sample sequenced in a study of T cells in women clearing cervical HPV infection. Produced via immunoSEQ multiplex PCR; TCRdb's table is partial and in-frame only. Reported are 15,000 to 20,000 clones; the ten largest clones contain roughly a tenth. The sequenced sample consisted of blood buffy coat. The receptor set was obtained from a woman aged 18 to 75 with a cervical HPV16 infection that either progressed to CIN3+ or cleared (not recorded which).

To note about this clone: The CDR3 end lies 3 residues beyond the end of the read and is filled in from the germline J gene. J is TRBJ1-2 and V is TRBV7-2, with D tentatively TRBD1 (5 bases). The length of the CDR3 is 13 residues. The V and J ends lost 5 bases and 3 bases respectively, with 10 bases between them. In germline, CDR1 is SGHTA, CDR2 FQGNSA. CDR3 DNA (partial): TGTGCCAGCAGCGAAACAGGTGACTATGGC. Amino acids: CASSETGDYG. Given in full, the CDR3 is CASSETGDYGYTF.

As to this clone: Read sequence stops 3 residues before the CDR3 end, and the germline J gene provides the missing end. V and J are TRBV5-3 and TRBJ1-2; D possibly corresponds to TRBD1 (6 bases). TRBV5-3 is reported as an ORF; its role is uncertain. The CDR3 totals 16 residues. The CDR3 DNA, read in part, is TGTGCCAGAAGCTTGGAAGGGGGTGTTTTCCCATATACC. Translation gives CARSLEGGVFPYT. The complete CDR3 sequence is CARSLEGGVFPYTYTF.

Comment on this clone: The read terminates 3 residues ahead of where the CDR3 ends, so the germline J gene completes it. J is TRBJ2-1 and V is TRBV5-1; TRBD2 matches 8 bases. Unmatched junction bases numbered 5, after V lost 0 bases and J lost 6 bases. Looked up from germline, CDR1 is SGHRS and CDR2 is YFSETQ. The CDR3 is 15 amino acids. The sequenced part of the CDR3 DNA is TGCGCCAGCAGCTTGGCCTTCGGGACTAGCAATGAG. It is translated as CASSLAFGTSNE. The full-length CDR3 reads as CASSLAFGTSNEQFF. Full variable domain (remainder filled in from reference TRBV5-1 and TRBJ2-1): KAGVTQTPRYLIKTRGQQVTLSCSPISGHRSVSWYQQTPGQGLQFLFEYFSETQRNKGNFPGRFSGRQFSNSRSEMNVSTLELGDSALYLCASSLAFGTSNEQFFGPGTRLTVL.

About this clone itself: The read finishes 3 residues shy of the CDR3 end, and the germline J gene is used to complete it. The chain employs TRBV11-2 and TRBJ2-3; D might be TRBD2 (5 bases). The germline gives CDR1 SGHAT, CDR2 FQNNGV. V was shortened by 6 bases and J by 5 bases, with 15 bases between the two germline ends. This CDR3 region has 14 residues. CDR3 bases read: TGTGCCAGCAGGAAACTACTAGGAGGAGATACG. It encodes CASRKLLGGDT. The whole CDR3 sequence is CASRKLLGGDTQYF.

To note about this clone: The read ends 3 residues shy of where the CDR3 ends; the end is completed using the germline J gene. The chain is built from TRBV18 and TRBJ2-2, with a possible D match to TRBD1 (5 bases). CDR1 is KGHSH, CDR2 LQKENI, per germline. The CDR3 is 16 residues long. CDR3 residues: CASSRVPGSGANVLFF. CDR3 DNA, as far as it was read: TGTGCCAGCTCACGGGTACCCGGCTCTGGGGCCAACGTG. Full variable domain (outside the CDR3, taken from reference TRBV18 and TRBJ2-2): NAGVMQNPRHLVRRRGQEARLRCSPMKGHSHVYWYRQLPEEGLKFMVYLQKENIIDESGMPKERFSAEFPKEGPSILRIQQVVRGDSAAYFCASSRVPGSGANVLFFGEGSRLTVL.

Notes on this clone: The CDR3 goes on 3 residues after the read ends, and that part is filled in from the germline J gene. The identical CDR3 is also encoded by other nucleotide sequences in the sample. The genes are TRBV19 and TRBJ1-3; 12 bases agree with TRBD1. The CDR3 consists of 18 residues. Losses at the gene ends were 7 bases for V and 0 bases for J; bases not matched to a gene: 10. Germline CDR1 reads LNHDA; CDR2 reads SQIVND (reference sequence). This CDR3 is CASIQGQGARSSGNTIYF. The CDR3 bases that were read are TGTGCCAGTATCCAGGGACAGGGGGCCAGGAGCTCTGGAAACACC.

A remark on this clone: The read terminates 3 residues before the CDR3 end, so the remaining end is supplied by the germline J gene. The V gene is TRBV7-2, the J gene TRBJ2-6, with D tentatively TRBD2 (5 bases). The CDR3 extends over 15 amino acids. CDR1 SGHTA and CDR2 FQGNSA come from the germline V gene. V lost 1 base, J lost 7 bases, and 11 bases lay in between. The CDR3 here is CASSLVAGGANVLTF. The covered CDR3 bases are TGTGCCAGCAGCTTAGTGGCGGGTGGCGCCAACGTC.

On this clone itself: With the read ending 3 residues before the CDR3 end, the germline J gene is used to fill in that end. The V call is TRBV7-9, the J call TRBJ2-4; a weak D match, TRBD2 (5 bases). CDR1 and CDR2 from the germline V gene are SEHNR and FQNEAQ (reference sequence). The CDR3 is 11 amino acids. CDR3: CASSPGYGQYF. CDR3 DNA (partial): TGTGCCAGCAGCCCGGGGTATGGT.

About this clone: The read ends 3 residues before the CDR3 terminus; that terminus is restored from the germline J gene. This rearrangement joins TRBV6-2 or TRBV6-3 to TRBJ2-1; D unclear. This CDR3 is built from 12 residues. With 6 bases removed from V and 3 bases from J, the gap between germline ends came to 6 bases. The germline V gene encodes CDR1 MNHEY and CDR2 SVGEGT. CDR3 sequence reads: CASSNSYNEQFF. The sequenced CDR3 bases are TGTGCCAGCAGCAATAGCTACAATGAG.

Concerning this clone: The sequence runs out 3 residues before the end of the CDR3; the remainder is reconstructed from the germline J gene. The genes are TRBV4-1 and TRBJ2-3, with D perhaps matching TRBD2 (7 bases). Per germline, CDR1 MGHRA and CDR2 YSYEKL. Trimming cost V 3 bases and J 0 bases, with 13 bases left between them. The CDR3 is 16 residues long. Partial CDR3 DNA: TGCGCCAGCAGCCAGGTAGGGGGGGTCAGCACAGATACG. Protein product: CASSQVGGVSTDT. The whole CDR3 sequence is CASSQVGGVSTDTQYF.